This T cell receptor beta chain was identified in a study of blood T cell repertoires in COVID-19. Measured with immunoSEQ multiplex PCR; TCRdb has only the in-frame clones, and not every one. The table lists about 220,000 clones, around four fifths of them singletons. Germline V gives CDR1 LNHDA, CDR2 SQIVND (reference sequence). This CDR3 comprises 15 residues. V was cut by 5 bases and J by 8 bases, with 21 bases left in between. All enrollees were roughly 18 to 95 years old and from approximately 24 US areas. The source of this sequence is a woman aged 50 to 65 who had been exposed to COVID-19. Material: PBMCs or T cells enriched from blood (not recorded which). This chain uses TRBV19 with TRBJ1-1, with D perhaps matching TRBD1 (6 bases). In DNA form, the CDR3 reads TGTGCCAGTAGTTCCACCGGGACACCCAAAAAAGAAGCTTTCTTT. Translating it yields CASSSTGTPKKEAFF.